The rows below give T cell receptor beta chains drawn from one sample of a study of T cells in Graves' hyperthyroidism and ophthalmopathy. TCRdb itself ran the multiplex PCR reads through MiXCR, one entry per CDR3 protein. The sample contains around 520,000 distinct CDR3 sequences, 13% to 15% of which appear only once. Sequences were obtained from blood. The receptors were sampled from a woman younger than 35 with Graves' hyperthyroidism. CDR3s include the opening cysteine and the closing phenylalanine or tryptophan. A D gene is named only where the DNA matches it firmly. Where a row states a size, it is once, few, many or the class of an expanded clone; other rows omit it.

J	size	D	V	CDR3	DNA
TRBJ2-2	.	.	TRBV6-2/TRBV6-3	CASSRTGGAGELFF	TGTGCCAGCAGTCGCACAGGTGGGGCCGGGGAGCTGTTTTTT
TRBJ2-3	many	.	TRBV27	CASTTYSAWGTDTQYF	TGTGCCAGCACCACATACTCCGCGTGGGGCACAGATACGCAGTATTTT
TRBJ1-1	many	.	TRBV11-2	CASSLSNTGSVTEAFF	TGTGCCAGCAGCTTAAGCAATACAGGGTCTGTAACTGAAGCTTTCTTT
TRBJ1-3	many	TRBD1	TRBV7-8	CASSLNPGGTGNTIYF	TGTGCCAGCAGCCTCAATCCAGGGGGCACTGGAAACACCATATATTTT
TRBJ1-2	many	.	TRBV6-1	CASNSYRTNYGYTF	TGTGCCAGCAATTCATACAGGACTAACTATGGCTACACCTTC
TRBJ1-1	many	TRBD1	TRBV7-9	CASSLDRAAFF	TGTGCCAGCAGCTTGGACAGGGCGGCTTTCTTT
TRBJ2-3	.	TRBD2	TRBV19	CASTESGSSGDTQYF	TGTGCCAGTACAGAGAGCGGGAGTAGTGGGGATACGCAGTATTTT
TRBJ2-5	few	TRBD2	TRBV7-3	CASSPGWGLAGVVETQYF	TGTGCCAGCAGCCCCGGCTGGGGGCTAGCGGGAGTCGTTGAGACCCAGTACTTC
TRBJ2-1	many	.	TRBV6-1	CASSETSRGSYNEQFF	TGTGCCAGCAGTGAAACTAGCAGGGGGTCCTACAATGAGCAGTTCTTC
TRBJ2-1	.	.	TRBV7-9	CASTVAGYNEQFF	TGTGCCAGCACCGTGGCTGGCTACAATGAGCAGTTCTTC
TRBJ2-1	many	.	TRBV7-6	CASSRNTPRASSYNEQFF	TGTGCCAGCAGCCGCAATACTCCTAGGGCTAGCTCCTACAATGAGCAGTTCTTC
TRBJ2-2	.	.	TRBV19	CASSSGTAGELFF	TGTGCCAGTAGTAGCGGGACGGCCGGGGAGCTGTTTTTT
TRBJ2-1	many	TRBD2	TRBV6-2/TRBV6-3	CASSYYGRGVDEQFF	TGTGCCAGCAGTTACTACGGGAGGGGGGTCGATGAGCAGTTCTTC
TRBJ1-1	few	TRBD1	TRBV7-9	CASSPGQGGDTEAFF	TGTGCCAGCAGCCCAGGCCAGGGGGGCGACACTGAAGCTTTCTTT
TRBJ2-1	few	.	TRBV5-1	CASSLEIPSANEQFF	TGCGCCAGCAGCCTGGAGATTCCCTCCGCCAATGAGCAGTTCTTC
TRBJ2-2	many	TRBD2	TRBV6-2/TRBV6-3	CASSYSAGLADGELFF	TGTGCCAGCAGTTACTCGGCGGGACTAGCTGACGGGGAGCTGTTTTTT
TRBJ1-6	many	TRBD1	TRBV2	CASSPILDRESSPLHF	TGTGCCAGCAGTCCCATCTTGGACAGGGAATCTTCACCCCTCCACTTT
TRBJ2-3	many	TRBD2	TRBV20-1	CSPGDSGSSTDTQYF	TGCAGTCCCGGAGATAGCGGGAGTAGCACAGATACGCAGTATTTT
TRBJ1-2	many	.	TRBV27	CASSLQGRDYGYTF	TGTGCCAGCAGTTTACAGGGGCGTGACTATGGCTACACCTTC
TRBJ2-2	many	.	TRBV20-1	CSANGGKGTGELFF	TGCAGTGCTAACGGGGGAAAAGGGACCGGGGAGCTGTTTTTT
TRBJ1-2	few	.	TRBV12-3/TRBV12-4	CASSSYPGQGGKGYTF	TGTGCCAGCAGTTCTTACCCTGGGCAGGGAGGTAAGGGCTACACCTTC
TRBJ1-1	many	.	TRBV6-1	CASSVQGGTEAFF	TGTGCCAGCAGTGTCCAGGGAGGAACTGAAGCTTTCTTT
TRBJ1-1	few	.	TRBV12-3/TRBV12-4	CASTLRGTEAFF	TGTGCCAGCACCCTAAGAGGAACTGAAGCTTTCTTT
TRBJ2-3	many	.	TRBV2	CASSESLGGADTQYF	TGTGCCAGCAGTGAAAGCTTGGGGGGCGCAGATACGCAGTATTTT
TRBJ1-1	.	TRBD1	TRBV6-1	CASSPGTGGRTEAFF	TGTGCCAGCAGTCCCGGGACAGGGGGAAGGACTGAAGCTTTCTTT
TRBJ1-6	many	.	TRBV12-3/TRBV12-4	CASSSDLRNSPLHF	TGTGCCAGCAGTTCTGACTTGAGGAATTCACCCCTCCACTTT
TRBJ2-1	few	TRBD1	TRBV5-4	CASSARTGNNEQFF	TGTGCCAGCAGCGCCCGGACAGGGAACAATGAGCAGTTCTTC
TRBJ1-1	many	.	TRBV12-3/TRBV12-4	CASSLQVVTEAFF	TGTGCCAGCAGTTTACAAGTCGTCACTGAAGCTTTCTTT
TRBJ2-5	few	TRBD2	TRBV5-1	CASSLARGEIETQYF	TGCGCCAGCAGCTTGGCCCGGGGGGAGATAGAGACCCAGTACTTC
TRBJ1-1	many	.	TRBV10-3	CAISGSTEAFF	TGTGCCATCAGTGGGAGCACTGAAGCTTTCTTT
TRBJ2-7	.	.	TRBV6-1	CASREVGVIDEQYF	TGTGCCAGCAGGGAGGTGGGAGTAATTGACGAGCAGTACTTC
TRBJ2-5	.	TRBD1	TRBV27	CASSFRGPGETQYF	TGTGCCAGCAGTTTTAGGGGGCCGGGGGAGACCCAGTACTTC
TRBJ1-5	many	.	TRBV27	CASSLSQQPNQPQHF	TGTGCCAGCAGTTTATCTCAACAGCCTAATCAGCCCCAGCATTTT
TRBJ2-1	.	TRBD2	TRBV20-1	CSARERLAGGLHEQFF	TGCAGTGCTAGGGAACGACTAGCGGGAGGGCTACATGAGCAGTTCTTC
TRBJ1-6	many	TRBD1	TRBV5-8	CASTLAGTVNSPLHF	TGTGCCAGCACCTTAGCGGGGACAGTTAATTCACCCCTCCACTTT
TRBJ1-4	many	.	TRBV24-1	CATSDSRSSEEKLFF	TGTGCCACCAGTGACTCCCGTTCCTCGGAGGAAAAACTGTTTTTT
TRBJ2-3	many	TRBD2	TRBV20-1	CSAEAGLAGDTQYF	TGCAGTGCCGAGGCAGGACTAGCGGGAGATACGCAGTATTTT
TRBJ2-3	many	.	TRBV28	CASSSIVNTQYF	TGTGCCAGCAGTTCTATCGTGAATACGCAGTATTTT
TRBJ2-3	.	.	TRBV7-9	CASSQRKRDSSTDTQYF	TGTGCCAGCAGCCAGCGAAAAAGGGACTCTAGCACAGATACGCAGTATTTT
TRBJ2-5	many	.	TRBV19	CASSPGPWQETQYF	TGTGCCAGTAGTCCGGGACCCTGGCAAGAGACCCAGTACTTC
TRBJ2-1	many	TRBD2	TRBV2	CASRRLALSHNEQFF	TGTGCCAGCAGGAGACTAGCCCTATCCCACAATGAGCAGTTCTTC
TRBJ1-1	many	TRBD1	TRBV14	CASSQDRMGQGAGFNMNTEAFF	TGTGCCAGCAGCCAAGATAGAATGGGACAGGGGGCGGGTTTCAACATGAACACTGAAGCTTTCTTT